The 23 T cell receptor beta chains reported below all come from one sample, sequenced in a study of shared clonotypes between healthy human individuals. The data were produced by immunoSEQ multiplex PCR, yet TCRdb's version contains in-frame clones alone and is incomplete. The table lists fewer than 800,000 clones, just over 90% of them singletons, with nearly 25% in the top ten. CD45RO negativity and positive selection for CCR7 defined naive CD8 cells, a population that excluded terminally differentiated effector memory CD45RA+ cells. Sequenced material: naive CD8+ T cells sorted from blood. The receptor set was obtained from a man between 25 and 39 years old in good health.

The chain employs TRBV29-1 and TRBJ2-7, with D possibly matching TRBD1 (6 bases). CDR1 and CDR2 from the germline V gene are SQVTM and ANQGSEA. The V gene lost 5 bases and the J gene lost 3 bases, with 14 bases spanning the gap. The CDR3 contains 13 residues. The CDR3 DNA sequence: TGCAGCGTTCGACCAGGGGCAAACTACGAGCAGTACTTC. This translates into CSVRPGANYEQYF.

This rearrangement joins TRBV4-1 to TRBJ1-2, with D perhaps TRBD1 (6 bases). This CDR3 comprises 17 residues. V lost 1 base and J 1 base, leaving 16 bases between the germline ends. Germline-derived CDR1 and CDR2 are MGHRA and YSYEKL. DNA for the CDR3: TGCGCCAGCAGCCAAGTTTCCCAGGGGCTCCTTAACTATGGCTACACCTTC. Its protein is CASSQVSQGLLNYGYTF.

This clone was counted once. The rearrangement uses TRBV27 and TRBJ2-7; 7 bases agree with TRBD1. Germline CDR1 and CDR2: MNHEY and SMNVEV (reference sequence). The CDR3 totals 13 residues. V was pared by 5 bases and J by 3 bases, with 4 bases of the junction left unmatched. The CDR3 coding sequence is TGTGCCAGCAGTGGCGACAGGGACTACGAGCAGTACTTC. Its translation is CASSGDRDYEQYF.

The CDR3 loop reads CASSFPYGRQENSYEQYF. CDR3 in DNA: TGTGCCAGCAGTTTTCCCTACGGCCGGCAGGAGAACTCCTACGAGCAGTACTTC. The rearrangement links TRBV7-9 to TRBJ2-7, with unresolved D. V lost 6 bases to trimming and J lost 0 bases, with 24 bases between them. Germline-derived CDR1 and CDR2 are SEHNR and FQNEAQ (reference sequence). The CDR3 is made up of 18 amino acids.

The gene calls are TRBV28 and TRBJ2-1, with D perhaps TRBD1 or TRBD2 (5 bases each). V lost 6 bases to trimming and J lost 0 bases, with 15 bases between them. Germline CDR1 MDHEN, CDR2 SYDVKM. This CDR3 region has 16 residues. The CDR3 DNA reads as TGTGCCAGCAGGCCCCCAGGGAGCGGCTCCTACAATGAGCAGTTCTTC. Its translation: CASRPPGSGSYNEQFF.

As DNA, the CDR3 is TGCAGCGCCCGGCCACTAGCGGGAAACACCGGGGAGCTGTTTTTT. Its protein is CSARPLAGNTGELFF. The rearrangement links TRBV29-1 to TRBJ2-2, with 10 nucleotides matching TRBD2. V lost 7 bases to trimming and J lost 2 bases; unmatched junction nucleotides: 7. The CDR3 is 15 amino acids. CDR1 is SQVTM, CDR2 ANQGSEA, per germline.

This clone occurred a few times. The rearrangement uses TRBV6-5 and TRBJ2-2; D remains ambiguous. Germline V lookup: CDR1 MNHEY, CDR2 SVGAGI. V was shortened by 0 bases and J by 7 bases, with 9 bases between the two germline ends. The CDR3 extends over 14 amino acids. For the CDR3, the DNA is TGTGCCAGCAGTTACTCCCACCTTGGCGGGGAGCTGTTTTTT. Translated, it gives CASSYSHLGGELFF.

The chain joins TRBV11-3 to TRBJ2-1; 10 bases are shared with TRBD2. CDR3 length: 15 amino acids. Germline CDR1 and CDR2: SGHNT and YENEEA. V lost 6 bases, J lost 4 bases, and 6 bases stayed unmatched. The DNA of the CDR3 is TGTGCCAGCAGTGAAGGACTAGCGGTATACAATGAGCAGTTCTTC. Translation: CASSEGLAVYNEQFF.

CDR3: CASSPGTFYEQYF. Here the CDR3 DNA reads TGTGCCAGCAGCCCCGGGACATTCTACGAGCAGTACTTC. This rearrangement joins TRBV11-2 to TRBJ2-7; possible D gene TRBD1, 6 bases. Germline V gives CDR1 SGHAT, CDR2 FQNNGV. Trimming removed 5 bases at V and 3 bases at J, with 11 bases between. The CDR3 has 13 residues.

Details on this clone: Distinct nucleotide sequences in the sample also encode this CDR3. This rearrangement joins TRBV19 to TRBJ2-7; D may be TRBD2 (5 bases). V lost 5 bases and J lost 0, with 11 bases in between. CDR1 and CDR2 from the germline V gene are LNHDA and SQIVND (reference sequence). The CDR3 covers 14 residues. CDR3 bases: TGTGCCAGTAGTCGGACGGGGAGCTCCTACGAGCAGTACTTC. Translation gives CASSRTGSSYEQYF. The full variable domain, with the rest looked up from reference TRBV19 and TRBJ2-7, is DGGITQSPKYLFRKEGQNVTLSCEQNLNHDAMYWYRQDPGQGLRLIYYSQIVNDFQKGDIAEGYSVSREKKESFPLTVTSAQKNPTAFYLCASSRTGSSYEQYFGPGTRLTVT.

This clone appeared once. The rearrangement uses TRBV28 and TRBJ2-1; 11 bases agree with TRBD2. V shed 7 bases and J 7 bases; nucleotides not matched to a gene: 9. CDR1 and CDR2 from the germline V gene are MDHEN and SYDVKM. The CDR3 runs 15 residues. The CDR3 spells CASTALAGGTNEQFF. The DNA for the CDR3 is TGTGCCAGCACCGCCTTAGCGGGAGGGACAAATGAGCAGTTCTTC.

The gene calls are TRBV27 and TRBJ1-1; TRBD1 is a possible D gene (6 bases). The CDR3 has 14 amino acids. The V end lost 6 bases, the J end lost 6 bases, and 17 bases lay between the germline ends. The germline CDR1 and CDR2 sequences are MNHEY and SMNVEV (reference sequence). CDR3 residues: CASSLERGWSEAFF. In nucleotides, the CDR3 is TGTGCCAGCAGCCTCGAGAGGGGGTGGTCTGAAGCTTTCTTT.

The chain uses TRBV4-1 and TRBJ2-7; no clear D gene. Germline V gene lookup returns CDR1 MGHRA and CDR2 YSYEKL. The CDR3 has 15 residues. V lost 1 base and J lost 1, with 11 bases in between. The CDR3 here is CASSQGEAVSYEQYF. DNA of the CDR3: TGCGCCAGCAGCCAAGGCGAGGCGGTTTCCTACGAGCAGTACTTC.

Turning to this clone: The same CDR3 also results from other DNA sequences found in this sample. The V call is TRBV7-9, the J call TRBJ2-7, with unresolved D. Germline CDR1 and CDR2: SEHNR and FQNEAQ (reference sequence). Trimming removed 9 bases from V and 4 bases from J, with 13 bases in between. The CDR3 contains 12 residues. The CDR3 DNA reads as TGTGCCAGTTCGGCTGGTGGGTACGAGCAGTACTTC. This encodes CASSAGGYEQYF.

The gene calls are TRBV11-1 and TRBJ2-1; TRBD1 matches at 7 bases. The CDR3 contains 13 residues. V shed 5 bases, J shed 6 bases, and the junction held 4 bases outside the gene matches. Germline CDR1 SGHAT, CDR2 FQDESV (reference sequence). The chain's CDR3 is CASSPRQGNEQFF. The CDR3 nucleotides are TGTGCCAGCAGCCCCCGACAGGGCAATGAGCAGTTCTTC.

The chain employs TRBV5-6 and TRBJ2-3; 8 bases align to TRBD2. V was clipped by 3 bases and J by 1 base; unmatched bases: 7. Germline values: CDR1 SGHDT, CDR2 YYEEEE. The CDR3 has 16 amino acids. CDR3 coding DNA: TGTGCCAGCAGCTCCGGACTAGCAGCTCGCACAGATACGCAGTATTTT. It yields the protein CASSSGLAARTDTQYF.

This rearrangement joins TRBV11-2 to TRBJ2-3, with D tentatively TRBD2 (6 bases). The CDR3 has 16 amino acids. Looked up from germline, CDR1 is SGHAT and CDR2 is FQNNGV. Trimming cost V 5 bases and J 0 bases, with 15 bases left between them. CDR3 sequence (DNA): TGTGCCAGCAGCCGGGAGTTCACGTCTAGCACAGATACGCAGTATTTT. This encodes CASSREFTSSTDTQYF.

This clone was observed a single time. The chain uses TRBV5-6 and TRBJ1-2; the D gene is possibly TRBD1 (6 bases). CDR1 is SGHDT and CDR2 is YYEEEE in the germline V gene. V lost 4 bases and J lost 3, with 13 bases in between. CDR3 length: 14 amino acids. The DNA for the CDR3 is TGTGCCAGCAGCGGTGGACAGATCCACTATGGCTACACCTTC. Translating gives CASSGGQIHYGYTF.

The chain employs TRBV5-5 and TRBJ2-2; TRBD2 might be the D (5 bases). V was pared by 8 bases and J by 0 bases, with 11 bases between. The CDR3 is 14 residues long. Germline CDR1 SGHKS, CDR2 YYEKEE (reference sequence). Here the CDR3 DNA reads TGTGCCAGTGAGCCCGGGGCGAACACCGGGGAGCTGTTTTTT. It encodes CASEPGANTGELFF. Using reference TRBV5-5 and TRBJ2-2 for the parts outside the CDR3, the full variable domain is DAGVTQSPTHLIKTRGQQVTLRCSPISGHKSVSWYQQVLGQGPQFIFQYYEKEERGRGNFPDRFSARQFPNYSSELNVNALLLGDSALYLCASEPGANTGELFFGEGSRLTVL.

The chain recombines TRBV7-9 with TRBJ2-5, with D possibly TRBD1 on 5 matching bases. The CDR3 covers 14 residues. V was shortened by 4 bases and J by 4 bases, with 13 bases between the two germline ends. Germline lookup yields CDR1 SEHNR and CDR2 FQNEAQ (reference sequence). CDR3 sequence reads: CASSSDLGAETQYF. For the CDR3, the DNA is TGTGCCAGCAGCTCAGACCTAGGGGCAGAGACCCAGTACTTC.

The chain links TRBV6-6 to TRBJ2-2; weak D call: TRBD2 (5 bases). Per the germline V gene, CDR1 is MNHNY and CDR2 is SVGAGI (reference sequence). V was clipped by 5 bases and J by 6 bases, with 7 bases between them. This CDR3 has 12 amino acids. CDR3: CASSGLAGELFF. CDR3 DNA: TGTGCCAGCAGTGGACTGGCCGGGGAGCTGTTTTTT.

The chain recombines TRBV13 with TRBJ2-3; 10 bases fit TRBD2. V lost 5 bases and J lost 4; bases outside the gene matches: 9. The germline CDR1 and CDR2 sequences are PRHDT and FYEKMQ (reference sequence). The CDR3 is 16 amino acids. DNA of the CDR3: TGTGCCAGCAGCCCGGGAGTAGCGGGAGGAGCAGATACGCAGTATTTT. This codes for CASSPGVAGGADTQYF.

V gene TRBV5-4 combines with J gene TRBJ2-1; 8 bases agree with TRBD2. Trimming took 3 bases from V and 8 from J; bases not matched to a gene: 1. The length of the CDR3 is 12 residues. Looked up from germline, CDR1 is SGHNT and CDR2 is YYREEE (reference sequence). CDR3: CASSSGGYEQFF. CDR3 nucleotide sequence: TGTGCCAGCAGCTCGGGGGGGTATGAGCAGTTCTTC.